The 13 T cell receptor beta chains given below trace back to one sample, sequenced in a study of T cell responses to AZD1222 COVID-19 vaccine. Libraries were prepared by immunoSEQ multiplex PCR; TCRdb keeps only in-frame clonotypes and omits some of them. This table holds roughly 96,000 clones, roughly nine tenths found once. The input for sequencing was peripheral blood, taken on day 0 of AZD1222 vaccination. Receptors were obtained from an adult in good health.

With regard to this clone: This sample includes further DNA sequences coding for the same CDR3. The chain has TRBV7-2 and TRBJ2-2; D uncertain. Germline lookup yields CDR1 SGHTA and CDR2 FQGNSA. CDR3 length equals 16 residues. V lost 1 base to trimming and J lost 0 bases, with 9 bases between them. The CDR3 loop reads CASSLVRLANTGELFF. The CDR3 DNA is TGTGCCAGCAGCTTAGTTCGTCTAGCGAACACCGGGGAGCTGTTTTTT.

This chain joins TRBV7-2 and TRBJ2-7, with D perhaps TRBD2 (7 bases). Germline V CDR1 and CDR2: SGHTA, FQGNSA. This CDR3 has 14 residues. Trimming stripped 8 bases from V and 3 bases from J, with 17 bases between. CDR3 sequence reads: CASSGAGVRYEQYF. CDR3 in DNA: TGTGCCAGCTCGGGGGCGGGAGTACGCTACGAGCAGTACTTC.

The J gene is TRBJ1-1, the V gene TRBV10-3; tentatively, D is TRBD1 (5 bases). V shed 4 bases and J shed 0 bases, with 9 bases lying between them. The CDR3 length is 14 residues. Germline V gives CDR1 ENHRY, CDR2 SYGVKD. The CDR3 DNA follows: TGTGCCATCAGTGTCCAGGGCTTGAACACTGAAGCTTTCTTT. Translation gives CAISVQGLNTEAFF.

This clone appeared once. The chain recombines TRBV5-5 with TRBJ2-5; no firm D call. CDR1 and CDR2 (germline): SGHKS, YYEKEE (reference sequence). The CDR3 covers 18 residues. V was cut by 0 bases and J by 1 base, with 19 bases left in between. CDR3 sequence: CASSLEPLKGILQETQYF. CDR3 in DNA: TGTGCCAGCAGCTTGGAACCTCTCAAAGGGATCCTCCAAGAGACCCAGTACTTC.

This clone was picked up one time. The CDR3 DNA is TGTGCCAGCAGCCCGAGTAGCAGCCGGGGGACCCAGTACTTC. As protein: CASSPSSSRGTQYF. The V gene is TRBV9, the J gene TRBJ2-5; D is perhaps TRBD2 (5 bases). The CDR3 consists of 14 residues. Germline V gene sequence: CDR1 SGDLS, CDR2 YYNGEE. The V end was cut by 4 bases, the J end by 7 bases, with 17 bases between.

The chain is built from TRBV4-3 and TRBJ2-3; tentatively, D is TRBD2 (6 bases). This CDR3 is built from 15 residues. CDR1 LGHNA and CDR2 YSLEER come from the germline V gene. V lost 4 bases and J lost 4, with 15 bases in between. The CDR3 nucleotides read TGCGCCAGCAGCCTTTGGTCGGGAGAGTCAGATACGCAGTATTTT. This gives the protein CASSLWSGESDTQYF.

This chain joins TRBV25-1 and TRBJ2-7; D unclear. The CDR3 runs 10 residues. CDR1 and CDR2 (germline): MGHDK, SYGVNS. The V gene lost 6 bases and the J gene lost 8 bases, with 8 bases spanning the gap. The CDR3 loop reads CASSATKQYF. The CDR3 DNA is TGTGCCAGCAGCGCCACAAAGCAGTACTTC.

The J gene is TRBJ2-7, the V gene TRBV5-1; tentative D call: TRBD1 (7 bases). V lost 4 bases, J lost 1 base, and 21 bases lay in between. This CDR3 is built from 17 residues. Germline CDR1 and CDR2: SGHRS and YFSETQ. The CDR3 spells CASSTPGAGTVSYEQYF. The CDR3 DNA follows: TGCGCCAGCAGCACTCCGGGGGCAGGGACAGTATCCTACGAGCAGTACTTC.

The chain carries TRBV2 and TRBJ2-5; 9 positions match TRBD1. Germline CDR1 SNHLY, CDR2 FYNNEI. Trimming took 6 bases from V and 7 from J; bases not matched to a gene: 6. The CDR3 has 13 residues. DNA of the CDR3: TGTGCCAGCAGCGGACAGGGGCTAGGGACCCAGTACTTC. This sequence encodes CASSGQGLGTQYF.

This sequence joins TRBV6-2 or TRBV6-3 and TRBJ1-5, with a possible D match to TRBD1 (5 bases). The CDR3 consists of 14 residues. Germline loops: CDR1 MNHEY, CDR2 SVGEGT. With 0 bases removed from V and 6 bases from J, the gap between germline ends came to 9 bases. CDR3 sequence (DNA): TGTGCCAGCAGTTACTCGAGCGGGGGTCAGCCCCAGCATTTT. Translated, it gives CASSYSSGGQPQHF.

V usage is TRBV30 and J usage is TRBJ2-2; D might be TRBD1 (6 bases). Germline CDR1 reads GTSNPN; CDR2 reads SVGIG (reference sequence). The CDR3 consists of 13 residues. V was pared by 4 bases and J by 3 bases, with 9 bases between. CDR3 in DNA: TGTGCCTGGACAAGGGGGTACACCGGGGAGCTGTTTTTT. Translated: CAWTRGYTGELFF.

The CDR3 nucleotides are TGTGCCAGCAGCTTGAGGGACGGGCAAGAGACCCAGTACTTC. Its translation is CASSLRDGQETQYF. The chain uses TRBV11-2 and TRBJ2-5; D could derive from TRBD1 or TRBD2 (5 bases each). V shed 3 bases and J shed 2 bases, with 10 bases lying between them. The CDR3 length is 14 residues. Germline V gene data show CDR1 as SGHAT and CDR2 as FQNNGV.

This clone was detected once. J is TRBJ1-6 and V is TRBV4-1; D is unresolved. V gave up 1 base and J gave up 10 bases, with 17 bases separating them. The CDR3 extends over 16 amino acids. The germline gives CDR1 MGHRA, CDR2 YSYEKL. CDR3 sequence reads: CASSQGGLRLGSPLHF. DNA for the CDR3: TGCGCCAGCAGCCAAGGCGGACTTCGGCTCGGGTCACCCCTCCACTTT.